The 24 T cell receptor beta chains below were found in one sample sequenced in a study of T cell repertoires in cytomegalovirus infection. TCRdb ran MiXCR on the reads and lists one entry per CDR3 protein. In the table there are hundreds of thousands of distinct CDR3 sequences, approximately 25% of which are singletons. Specimen: CD8+ T cells from PBMCs. These receptors all stem from a human donor in good health (CMV status not recorded). Some clones in this sample may be carry-over from other donors' samples.

The gene calls are TRBV11-2 and TRBJ2-1; TRBD2 agrees at 7 bases. Trimming took 5 bases from V and 9 from J; bases not matched to a gene: 13. The germline V gene has CDR1 SGHAT and CDR2 FQNNGV. The CDR3 totals 15 residues. The CDR3 sequence is CASSPTSRPGSEQFF. The CDR3 DNA reads TGTGCCAGCAGCCCGACTAGCAGGCCAGGGAGTGAGCAGTTCTTC.

This clonotype was counted many times. CDR3 bases: TGTGCCAGCAGCTTAGCGGATAGGCAGCCCCAGCATTTT. This gives the protein CASSLADRQPQHF. The gene calls are TRBV7-9 and TRBJ1-5, with D hard to call. V lost 0 bases to trimming and J lost 7 bases, with 7 bases between them. Germline lookup yields CDR1 SEHNR and CDR2 FQNEAQ (reference sequence). This CDR3 contains 13 residues.

The V gene is TRBV27, the J gene TRBJ1-5, with no clear D. V lost 3 bases and J 9 bases, leaving 12 bases between the germline ends. CDR1 is MNHEY and CDR2 is SMNVEV in the germline V gene (reference sequence). The CDR3 loop spans 13 amino acids. Here the CDR3 reads CASSFSTAGPQHF. The CDR3 DNA is TGTGCCAGCAGTTTCTCGACCGCGGGGCCCCAGCATTTT.

There are a few counts of this clonotype. The rearrangement links TRBV28 to TRBJ1-1, with 7 bases identical to TRBD1. This CDR3 region has 14 residues. The V and J ends lost 5 bases and 7 bases, in that order; junction bases with no gene match: 10. The germline V gene has CDR1 MDHEN and CDR2 SYDVKM. CDR3 sequence reads: CASSTPRQGNEAFF. The DNA of the CDR3 is TGTGCCAGCAGTACCCCGCGACAGGGTAATGAAGCTTTCTTT. The whole variable domain, filled in from reference TRBV28 and TRBJ1-1, reads DVKVTQSSRYLVKRTGEKVFLECVQDMDHENMFWYRQDPGLGLRLIYFSYDVKMKEKGDIPEGYSVSREKKERFSLILESASTNQTSMYLCASSTPRQGNEAFFGQGTRLTVV.

Only a few counts were recorded for this clonotype. The chain carries TRBV6-5 and TRBJ2-1; D unclear. Trimming took off 0 bases at V and 3 bases at J, with 12 bases between the two ends. The V gene's germline CDR1 is MNHEY and CDR2 SVGAGI. This CDR3 has 16 residues. The CDR3 coding sequence is TGTGCCAGCAGTTACTCGACTTTGGAAAGCTACAATGAGCAGTTCTTC. This codes for CASSYSTLESYNEQFF.

The chain employs TRBV27 and TRBJ2-7; D is tentatively TRBD1 or TRBD2 (5 bases each). The CDR3 sequence is 15 residues long. V was pared by 6 bases and J by 4 bases, with 19 bases between. The germline CDR1 and CDR2 sequences are MNHEY and SMNVEV (reference sequence). CDR3 region: CASRGRGRGLYEQYF. The CDR3 DNA is TGTGCCAGCAGAGGTCGGGGACGCGGCCTTTACGAGCAGTACTTC.

The rearrangement uses TRBV14 and TRBJ1-2; D call uncertain. Trimming cost V 1 base and J 8 bases, with 11 bases left between them. The CDR3 has 13 amino acids. Germline V gene data show CDR1 as SGHDN and CDR2 as FVKESK. In DNA, the CDR3 is TGTGCCAGCAGCCAAGTACTGGGTAGGGGCTACACCTTC. Its translation: CASSQVLGRGYTF.

Only a few counts were recorded for this clonotype. This sequence joins TRBV4-3 and TRBJ2-4; 10 nucleotides align to TRBD1. V dropped 0 bases and J dropped 8; count of bases not matched to a gene: 7. This CDR3 is built from 16 residues. From germline, CDR1 is LGHNA and CDR2 YSLEER. CDR3 DNA: TGCGCCAGCAGCCAAGATAGGGGGACAGGGGCGGACATTCAGTACTTC. Protein sequence: CASSQDRGTGADIQYF.

The chain combines TRBV11-2 with TRBJ2-3; a possible D gene is TRBD2 (6 bases). Germline values: CDR1 SGHAT, CDR2 FQNNGV. The CDR3 covers 17 residues. Between the trimmed V and J ends, which lost 7 bases and 1 base, there was a span of 21 bases. CDR3 protein: CASNGGAFLEGTDTQYF. DNA for the CDR3: TGTGCCAGCAACGGCGGGGCCTTCCTTGAGGGCACAGATACGCAGTATTTT.

This clonotype appeared many times. The chain uses TRBV7-2 and TRBJ1-5; D may be TRBD1 (5 bases). Looked up from germline, CDR1 is SGHTA and CDR2 is FQGNSA. This CDR3 is 18 amino acids long. Between the trimmed V and J ends, which lost 2 bases and 2 bases, there was a span of 19 bases. CDR3 DNA: TGTGCCAGCAGCTTAAGCCTACGGGGGAGAGGAGGCAATCAGCCCCAGCATTTT. Protein: CASSLSLRGRGGNQPQHF.

This rearrangement joins TRBV19 to TRBJ2-2; TRBD1 agrees at 7 bases. This CDR3 has 14 amino acids. Germline trimming cut 4 bases from V and 5 bases from J; bases unmatched to any gene: 4. Per the germline V gene, CDR1 is LNHDA and CDR2 is SQIVND (reference sequence). The CDR3 sequence: CASSKTGWTGELFF. Written as DNA, the CDR3 is TGTGCCAGTAGTAAGACAGGGTGGACCGGGGAGCTGTTTTTT. Full variable domain (rest looked up from reference TRBV19 and TRBJ2-2): DGGITQSPKYLFRKEGQNVTLSCEQNLNHDAMYWYRQDPGQGLRLIYYSQIVNDFQKGDIAEGYSVSREKKESFPLTVTSAQKNPTAFYLCASSKTGWTGELFFGEGSRLTVL.

This clonotype was counted ten times or more. The V and J genes are TRBV7-9 and TRBJ2-6; D not resolved. Germline V CDR1 and CDR2: SEHNR, FQNEAQ (reference sequence). The CDR3 runs 10 residues. V lost 10 bases to trimming and J lost 11 bases, with 9 bases between them. This CDR3 reads CATAPDVLTF. The CDR3 nucleotides read TGTGCCACCGCGCCCGACGTCCTGACTTTC.

This clonotype was found a few times. The chain carries TRBV5-5 and TRBJ2-3, with 8 nucleotides matching TRBD1. The V gene end was trimmed by 0 bases and the J gene end by 6 bases; junction bases not matched to a gene: 6. CDR1 and CDR2 from the germline V gene are SGHKS and YYEKEE (reference sequence). The CDR3 length is 15 residues. The CDR3 loop is CASSLGTGPMDTQYF. For the CDR3, the DNA is TGTGCCAGCAGCTTGGGGACAGGGCCGATGGATACGCAGTATTTT.

The gene calls are TRBV6-2 or TRBV6-3 and TRBJ2-1; 14 nucleotides agree with TRBD2. With V trimmed by 6 bases and J by 6 bases, 16 bases remained unmatched. Germline loops: CDR1 MNHEY, CDR2 SVGEGT. CDR3 length equals 19 residues. For the CDR3, the DNA is TGTGCCAGCAGACAATACAGACTAGCGGGGGGGCGAATACGCAATGAGCAGTTCTTC. It codes for CASRQYRLAGGRIRNEQFF.

A few counts support this clonotype. V usage is TRBV7-9 and J usage is TRBJ2-2; D ambiguous. Germline V gene lookup returns CDR1 SEHNR and CDR2 FQNEAQ (reference sequence). V lost 2 bases and J 2 bases, leaving 9 bases between the germline ends. This CDR3 is built from 15 residues. In DNA form, the CDR3 reads TGTGCCAGCAGCTTACCCGAGCCAAACACCGGGGAGCTGTTTTTT. This codes for CASSLPEPNTGELFF.

This clonotype turned up a few times. The CDR3 loop reads CASRPGGPATANTGELFF. The CDR3 coding sequence is TGTGCCAGCAGACCGGGGGGGCCAGCTACGGCGAACACCGGGGAGCTGTTTTTT. The chain is built from TRBV5-5 and TRBJ2-2; 8 positions match TRBD2. With V trimmed by 5 bases and J by 0 bases, 12 bases remained unmatched. This CDR3 region has 18 residues. CDR1 SGHKS and CDR2 YYEKEE come from the germline V gene (reference sequence).

The CDR3: CASTITVRGHGANVLTF. DNA of the CDR3: TGCGCCAGCACCATTACGGTTCGGGGGCATGGGGCCAACGTCCTGACTTTC. V usage is TRBV4-1 and J usage is TRBJ2-6; D might be TRBD1 or TRBD2, each matching 6 bases. The germline V gene has CDR1 MGHRA and CDR2 YSYEKL. The CDR3 sequence is 17 residues long. V lost 7 bases, J lost 3 bases, and 19 bases lay in between.

This clonotype was detected ten times or more. The J gene is TRBJ1-1, the V gene TRBV28, with TRBD1 matching 7 bases. The germline V gene encodes CDR1 MDHEN and CDR2 SYDVKM. V lost 5 bases, J lost 7 bases, and 7 bases stayed unmatched. CDR3 size: 13 residues. CDR3 coding DNA: TGTGCCAGCAGTCCGGAGGGGGCAGTTGAAGCTTTCTTT. Its protein product is CASSPEGAVEAFF.

This clonotype was observed a few times. This chain connects TRBV7-8 to TRBJ1-5; no reliable D call. Trimming cost V 1 base and J 1 base, with 11 bases left between them. Per the germline V gene, CDR1 is SGHVS and CDR2 is FQNEAQ. The CDR3 is 16 amino acids. The CDR3 sequence: CASSLEASRSNQPQHF. As DNA, the CDR3 is TGTGCCAGCAGCTTAGAAGCCAGTCGCAGCAATCAGCCCCAGCATTTT.

There are many counts of this clonotype. The chain has TRBV7-9 and TRBJ2-2; D gene ambiguous. The CDR3 runs 14 residues. Germline CDR1 is SEHNR and CDR2 is FQNEAQ (reference sequence). Trimming pared 8 bases from V and 7 bases from J, leaving 17 bases between. CDR3 residues: CASQNQVLFGELFF. The CDR3 nucleotides read TGTGCCAGCCAGAACCAAGTCTTGTTCGGGGAGCTGTTTTTT.

This clonotype was recorded many times. V and J are TRBV29-1 and TRBJ2-1; no reliable D call. This CDR3 region has 14 residues. Germline V CDR1 and CDR2: SQVTM, ANQGSEA. The CDR3 loop reads CSVSIRLATNEQFF. The CDR3 DNA reads TGCAGTGTTTCGATCCGACTGGCGACCAATGAGCAGTTCTTC.

This clonotype occurred many times. The chain is built from TRBV29-1 and TRBJ1-1; D is undetermined. The CDR3 has 8 amino acids. Germline V gene data show CDR1 as SQVTM and CDR2 as ANQGSEA. Trimming removed 4 bases from V and 7 bases from J, with 1 base in between. The CDR3 nucleotides read TGCAGCGTTGGTGAAGCTTTCTTT. It codes for CSVGEAFF.

About this clonotype itself: This sequence may be a read error, since a much larger clone differs from it by one base. This chain joins TRBV7-6 and TRBJ2-1; unclear D gene. Germline V gives CDR1 SGHVS, CDR2 FNYEAQ. There are 12 residues in the CDR3. Deletions cut 7 bases from V and 8 bases from J, with 12 bases between. CDR3 residues: CASNIISYEQFF. Here the CDR3 DNA reads TGTGCCAGCAACATTATTTCGTATGAGCAGTTCTTC.

This clonotype was picked up many times. The chain has TRBV5-6 and TRBJ2-7; 8 nucleotides match TRBD1. CDR3 length: 13 amino acids. Losses at the gene ends were 2 bases for V and 3 bases for J; bases not matched to a gene: 1. CDR1 is SGHDT, CDR2 YYEEEE, per germline. This chain's CDR3 is CASSFTGGYEQYF. The CDR3 nucleotides are TGTGCCAGCAGCTTCACAGGGGGCTACGAGCAGTACTTC.